The entry that follows covers one TCR beta chain sequence. The source of the sample is a study of monozygotic twins with inflammatory bowel disease. The unique tags termed UMIs, each holding a 6-nucleotide sample barcode, were added by means of template switching. No DNA is given; TCRdb re-called the 5' RACE reads and lists each CDR3 protein once. The table for this sample gives 300,000 to 450,000 distinct CDR3 sequences. Germline CDR1 and CDR2: SGHTA and FQGNSA. The CDR3 runs 17 residues. Material: blood. The chain couples TRBV7-2 to TRBJ2-3; the D call of TRBD2 rests on TCRdb alone, since no DNA is present to check it. The sequence was obtained from a human donor with ulcerative colitis or Crohn's disease, or a healthy co-twin of an affected twin (not recorded which). CDR3 protein: CASSLGLAGGRADTQYF.